This section outlines one T cell receptor (beta chain) sequence together with its context. TCRdb reprocessed the 5' RACE reads via MiXCR and lists one record per CDR3 protein. This table has 250,000 or so distinct CDR3 sequences, around 17% appearing once. This record comes from a study of T-cell memory formation after mild COVID-19. With V trimmed by 1 base and J by 2 bases, 8 bases remained unmatched. This CDR3 comprises 17 residues. Per the germline V gene, CDR1 is LGHNA and CDR2 is YSLEER. The chain has TRBV4-3 and TRBJ2-3; 8 bases line up with TRBD2. This clonotype was sampled from a man younger than 35 who had mild COVID-19 (a few samples of this study predate the infection). Cell type and time point are not known. The sequencing sample was made of PBMCs or a T cell subset sorted from them (not recorded which). The chain's CDR3 is CASSQVTLAGNTDTQYF. For the CDR3, the DNA is TGCGCCAGCAGCCAAGTGACCCTAGCGGGCAACACAGATACGCAGTATTTT.